The 21 T cell receptor beta chains below all came from one sample that was sequenced in a study of response to subunit inactivated influenza vaccine. TCRdb fed the RT-PCR reads into MiXCR, producing one record per CDR3 protein. The sample lists 600,000 to 700,000 distinct CDR3 sequences; around 15% were seen once. The sequencing here drew on PBMCs from blood, taken approximately 15 days before vaccination. Source of these receptors: a man aged 45-60 years who received an inactivated influenza vaccine.

The V gene is TRBV20-1, the J gene TRBJ2-7; 16 bases are a match to TRBD2. This CDR3 has 16 amino acids. Losses at the gene ends were 5 bases for V and 5 bases for J; bases not matched to a gene: 9. CDR1 and CDR2 from the germline V gene are DFQATT and SNEGSKA (reference sequence). The CDR3 reads CSAPGGLAGGFHEQYF. In DNA form, the CDR3 reads TGCAGTGCTCCGGGGGGACTAGCGGGAGGGTTCCACGAGCAGTACTTC.

This clonotype has only a few counts. This CDR3 is CASSLTQGYEQYF. The CDR3 DNA sequence: TGTGCCAGCAGCTTAACACAGGGTTACGAGCAGTACTTC. V is TRBV7-2 and J is TRBJ2-7, with TRBD1 as a possible D gene (6 bases). Germline V gives CDR1 SGHTA, CDR2 FQGNSA. The CDR3 is 13 amino acids. The ends were cut back, 2 bases at V and 4 bases at J, with 9 bases in the middle.

DNA of the CDR3: TGTGCCAGCAGAACCAACAGGGGAGGCTACGAGCAGTACTTC. As protein: CASRTNRGGYEQYF. The chain has TRBV25-1 and TRBJ2-7; a weak D match, TRBD1 (7 bases). The CDR3 extends over 14 amino acids. V lost 6 bases, J lost 3 bases, and 15 bases lay in between. CDR1 is MGHDK, CDR2 SYGVNS, per germline.

The chain carries TRBV10-2 and TRBJ2-7; 11 bases line up with TRBD2. Germline CDR1 and CDR2: WSHSY and SAAADI. The CDR3 length is 14 residues. Trimming took 3 bases from V and 3 from J; bases not matched to a gene: 1. CDR3 amino acids: CASSDLAGGYEQYF. The CDR3, as DNA: TGCGCCAGCAGTGATCTAGCGGGGGGCTACGAGCAGTACTTC.

CDR3 in DNA: TGTGCCAGCAACTACGAGCAGTACTTC. It specifies CASNYEQYF. The V gene is TRBV28, the J gene TRBJ2-7; D call uncertain. V lost 7 bases, J lost 3 bases, and 1 base lay in between. CDR1 MDHEN and CDR2 SYDVKM come from the germline V gene. The CDR3 consists of 9 residues.

V gene TRBV11-1 combines with J gene TRBJ1-1; no firm D call. In germline, CDR1 is SGHAT, CDR2 FQDESV (reference sequence). V lost 0 bases and J lost 4, with 9 bases in between. This CDR3 comprises 14 residues. CDR3 residues: CASSLAEGSTEAFF. The CDR3 nucleotides read TGTGCCAGCAGCTTAGCGGAAGGAAGCACTGAAGCTTTCTTT.

The chain couples TRBV28 to TRBJ2-5; 9 bases are a match to TRBD1. The germline CDR1 and CDR2 sequences are MDHEN and SYDVKM. This CDR3 spans 14 amino acids. V dropped 7 bases and J dropped 4; count of bases not matched to a gene: 7. The chain's CDR3 is CASTRDRAGETQYF. The CDR3 bases are TGTGCCAGCACCCGGGACAGGGCGGGAGAGACCCAGTACTTC.

This clonotype came up a few times. The chain couples TRBV5-1 to TRBJ2-5; 9 nucleotides align to TRBD1. This CDR3 is 14 amino acids long. The trim removed 3 bases at V and 2 bases at J, leaving 2 bases unmatched. Per the germline V gene, CDR1 is SGHRS and CDR2 is YFSETQ. This CDR3 is CASSSDRGQETQYF. The CDR3 DNA is TGCGCCAGCAGCTCCGACAGGGGGCAAGAGACCCAGTACTTC.

The V and J genes are TRBV6-1 and TRBJ2-5; possible D gene TRBD1, 7 bases. Germline CDR1 is MNHNS and CDR2 is SASEGT. The CDR3 covers 17 residues. Trimming left V 6 bases short and J 2 bases short, with 22 bases between. CDR3: CASRGGRWTGIQETQYF. In DNA form, the CDR3 reads TGTGCCAGCAGGGGAGGTCGTTGGACAGGTATTCAAGAGACCCAGTACTTC.

The chain employs TRBV7-2 and TRBJ2-5, with 9 bases identical to TRBD2. Germline V gene lookup returns CDR1 SGHTA and CDR2 FQGNSA. This CDR3 is built from 16 residues. V lost 1 base to trimming and J lost 6 bases; unmatched junction nucleotides: 9. The CDR3 DNA is TGTGCCAGCAGCTTAGGTCGCCTAGCGGGGTTGCAGACCCAGTACTTC. Translating it yields CASSLGRLAGLQTQYF.

The chain carries TRBV27 and TRBJ1-2, with 7 bases identical to TRBD1. V shed 4 bases and J 6 bases; nucleotides not matched to a gene: 8. CDR1 and CDR2 (germline): MNHEY, SMNVEV (reference sequence). This CDR3 is built from 14 residues. The CDR3 region is CASSSRQGLDGYTF. For the CDR3, the DNA is TGTGCCAGCAGTTCTCGACAGGGATTGGATGGCTACACCTTC.

This clonotype has ten or more counts. The chain is built from TRBV29-1 and TRBJ2-7; D remains unclear. The V gene's germline CDR1 is SQVTM and CDR2 ANQGSEA. The V and J ends lost 7 bases and 2 bases respectively, with 12 bases between them. The CDR3 totals 12 residues. CDR3 coding DNA: TGCAGCGCTGACCTCCCGACCTACGAGCAGTACTTC. It is translated as CSADLPTYEQYF.

This clonotype was seen only a few times. The J gene is TRBJ2-6, the V gene TRBV3-1; no definite D call. The CDR3 length is 16 residues. V shed 0 bases and J shed 3 bases, with 9 bases lying between them. CDR1 is LGHDT and CDR2 is YNNKEL in the germline V gene (reference sequence). CDR3 region: CASSQDGSFGANVLTF. The CDR3 coding sequence is TGTGCCAGCAGCCAAGATGGGTCTTTTGGGGCCAACGTCCTGACTTTC.

This clonotype was seen a handful of times. The chain recombines TRBV4-3 with TRBJ2-4; D is unclear. V lost 1 base to trimming and J lost 1 base, with 11 bases between them. Germline V gene sequence: CDR1 LGHNA, CDR2 YSLEER. This CDR3 contains 16 residues. CDR3 in amino acids: CASSQVTGRAKNIQYF. The CDR3 DNA reads TGCGCCAGCAGCCAAGTAACGGGTAGGGCCAAAAACATTCAGTACTTC.

This clonotype was found many times. This chain joins TRBV5-6 and TRBJ2-1, with TRBD2 matching 12 bases. Germline trimming cut 2 bases from V and 9 bases from J; bases unmatched to any gene: 15. The CDR3 spans 18 residues. Germline CDR1 is SGHDT and CDR2 is YYEEEE. The CDR3 nucleotides read TGTGCCAGCAGCTTTGTAGATGTCGGACTAGCGGGAAGTGTTGAGCAGTTCTTC. Amino acids: CASSFVDVGLAGSVEQFF.

The rearrangement links TRBV12-3 or TRBV12-4 to TRBJ2-7; 11 bases fit TRBD2. J gave up 0 bases and V 6 bases, and 10 bases lay outside the gene matches. This CDR3 comprises 17 residues. The CDR3 DNA reads as TGTGCCAGCAGCCCTAGACTAGCGGGGAGTTCCTCCTACGAGCAGTACTTC. Translated: CASSPRLAGSSSYEQYF.

J is TRBJ2-6 and V is TRBV15; D remains ambiguous. V lost 3 bases and J 4 bases, leaving 4 bases between the germline ends. CDR3 length: 13 amino acids. Germline values: CDR1 LNHNV, CDR2 YYDKDF (reference sequence). The chain's CDR3 is CATSRSGANVLTF. CDR3 bases: TGTGCCACCAGCAGGTCCGGGGCCAACGTCCTGACTTTC.

This clonotype was counted a few times. The chain recombines TRBV27 with TRBJ1-4, with D tentatively TRBD1 (5 bases). CDR3 length: 16 amino acids. The germline V and J ends were trimmed by 6 bases and 0 bases, with 14 bases remaining between them. Germline values: CDR1 MNHEY, CDR2 SMNVEV (reference sequence). The DNA of the CDR3 is TGTGCCAGCAGACTACTGACAGAGGCAACTAATGAAAAACTGTTTTTT. Translated: CASRLLTEATNEKLFF.

This clonotype turned up a few times. The chain joins TRBV7-8 to TRBJ2-2, with 10 bases fitting TRBD2. This CDR3 is 16 amino acids long. Germline values: CDR1 SGHVS, CDR2 FQNEAQ. The V and J ends lost 7 bases and 5 bases, in that order; junction bases with no gene match: 10. The CDR3 DNA follows: TGTGCCAGCAACCTAAGACTAGCGGGTGTTACCGGGGAGCTGTTTTTT. This gives the protein CASNLRLAGVTGELFF.

The V gene is TRBV19, the J gene TRBJ2-1, with D hard to call. The V end was cut by 7 bases, the J end by 6 bases, with 7 bases between. This CDR3 has 11 amino acids. The V gene's germline CDR1 is LNHDA and CDR2 SQIVND (reference sequence). In DNA, the CDR3 is TGTGCCAGTACTCAATTCAATGAGCAGTTCTTC. Protein sequence: CASTQFNEQFF. Using reference TRBV19 and TRBJ2-1 for the parts outside the CDR3, the full variable domain is DGGITQSPKYLFRKEGQNVTLSCEQNLNHDAMYWYRQDPGQGLRLIYYSQIVNDFQKGDIAEGYSVSREKKESFPLTVTSAQKNPTAFYLCASTQFNEQFFGPGTRLTVL.

The chain is built from TRBV12-3 or TRBV12-4 and TRBJ2-3; 10 nucleotides line up with TRBD1. The trim removed 6 bases at V and 4 bases at J, leaving 7 bases unmatched. CDR3 size: 15 residues. The CDR3 DNA sequence: TGTGCCAGCAGAAGACAGGGGGCTAGGGCAGATACGCAGTATTTT. It is translated as CASRRQGARADTQYF.